Listed below are T cell receptor beta chains from one sample, sequenced in a study of brain T cells in children with intractable seizures. TCRdb keeps only in-frame clones here, not all; method: immunoSEQ multiplex PCR. Here the sample spans hundreds of thousands of clones, about 93% being singletons. The sequenced sample was peripheral blood, obtained approximately 5 months after surgery. The receptor source for this set is a boy under two years old with tuberous sclerosis and intractable seizures. The CDR3 runs from the conserved cysteine through the conserved F or W. D genes are given only for firm matches. A row's size may be missing; if present it is once, few, many or a size class.

>TRBD2|TRBV29-1|TRBJ2-7|-
TGCAGCGCCGCGCCCGGGACTAGCGGAAGAATAGAGCAGTACTTC
CSAAPGTSGRIEQYF
>-|TRBV7-8|TRBJ2-7|-
TGTGCCAGCAGCTTAACGGCTAGCGCGTCCTACGAGCAGTACTTC
CASSLTASASYEQYF
>-|TRBV25-1|TRBJ2-3|-
TGTGCCAGCAGTGAAGCGGGGGCTGGCAGCACAGATACGCAGTATTTT
CASSEAGAGSTDTQYF
>TRBD1|TRBV6-2/TRBV6-3|TRBJ2-7|once
TGTGCCAGCAGTCCCTACCGACAGGGGGCTACCTACGAGCAGTACTTC
CASSPYRQGATYEQYF
>-|TRBV29-1|TRBJ2-7|-
TGCAGCGTTGAAGATGGGGACACCCCCTACGAGCAGTACTTC
CSVEDGDTPYEQYF
>TRBD2|TRBV19|TRBJ2-7|-
TGTGCCAGTAGTATGGGACTAGCGGGATCAGGGGGCTACGAGCAGTACTTC
CASSMGLAGSGGYEQYF
>-|TRBV9|TRBJ2-5|-
TGTGCCAGCAGCGTAGTCGGGGGAGCCGAGGAGACCCAGTACTTC
CASSVVGGAEETQYF
>-|TRBV11-2|TRBJ2-5|-
TGTGCCAGCAGCTTAGGTGGCAGGGCCGGAGAGACCCAGTACTTC
CASSLGGRAGETQYF
>-|TRBV18|TRBJ1-2|-
TGTGCCAGCTCAGGGGACGGAGCTAACTATGGCTACACCTTC
CASSGDGANYGYTF
>TRBD2|TRBV5-1|TRBJ2-7|-
TGCGCCAGCAGCTTGCGGATAGCGGGGATGTCGTACGAGCAGTACTTC
CASSLRIAGMSYEQYF
>-|TRBV5-1|TRBJ2-5|-
TGCGCCAGCAGCTTGCGACAGGCCCCAGAGACCCAGTACTTC
CASSLRQAPETQYF
>TRBD2|TRBV5-4|TRBJ2-5|-
TGTGCCAGCAGCTTTGGACTAGCGGGCCTCCGGGAGACCCAGTACTTC
CASSFGLAGLRETQYF
>TRBD1|TRBV10-3|TRBJ1-2|-
TGTGCCACGACAGGGTTTCCTAACTATGGCTACACCTTC
CATTGFPNYGYTF
>TRBD2|TRBV6-5|TRBJ2-3|-
TGTGCCAGCAATCCAGCGGGGGGCACAGATACGCAGTATTTT
CASNPAGGTDTQYF
>TRBD2|TRBV14|TRBJ2-1|-
TGTGCCAATAGCGGGGGGGCCTACAATGAGCAGTTCTTC
CANSGGAYNEQFF
>-|TRBV28|TRBJ2-7|-
TGTGCCAGCAGTCAGGACAGCCCCTACGAGCAGTACTTC
CASSQDSPYEQYF
>-|TRBV4-1|TRBJ1-2|-
TGCGCCAGCAGCCAGGATAGGGGAGATAGCGTTGGCTACACCTTC
CASSQDRGDSVGYTF
>-|TRBV20-1|TRBJ2-7|few
TGCAGTGCTAGAGACAGCTACGAGCAGTACTTC
CSARDSYEQYF
>TRBD2|TRBV25-1|TRBJ2-5|-
TGTGCCAGCAGTGAATTTGCGGGGGGGCAAGAGACCCAGTACTTC
CASSEFAGGQETQYF
>-|TRBV27|TRBJ2-2|once
TGTGCCAGCAGTATCGGACAGAACACCGGGGAGCTGTTTTTT
CASSIGQNTGELFF
>-|TRBV20-1|TRBJ1-3|-
TGCAGTGCTAGATTTGGAAACACCATATATTTT
CSARFGNTIYF
>-|TRBV6-4|TRBJ1-1|many
TGTGCCAGCAGTCGGGGGCAGGGCACTGAAGCTTTCTTT
CASSRGQGTEAFF
>-|TRBV19|TRBJ1-5|-
TGTGCCAGTATGGACTATGGCAATCAGCCCCAGCATTTT
CASMDYGNQPQHF
>-|TRBV7-2|TRBJ2-6|-
TGTGCCAGCAGCTTTGGGGTGAACTCTGGGGCCAACGTCCTGACTTTC
CASSFGVNSGANVLTF
>-|TRBV5-1|TRBJ2-7|-
TGCGCCAGCAGCGGAGGATACGAGCAGTACTTC
CASSGGYEQYF
>-|TRBV18|TRBJ2-1|-
TGTGCCAGCTCACTCGAGGGCGAGCAGTTCTTC
CASSLEGEQFF
>-|TRBV19|TRBJ1-1|-
TGTGCCAGTAGTATAGGTCTGGAAGCTTTCTTT
CASSIGLEAFF
>TRBD1|TRBV6-1|TRBJ1-2|-
TGTGCCAGCAGTGAATTAATCGGGCAGGGGGATACAGCTAACTATGGCTACACCTTC
CASSELIGQGDTANYGYTF
>TRBD2|TRBV7-2|TRBJ2-1|-
TGTGCCAGCAGCTTACTAGCGGGGGGGCTCTATGAGCAGTTCTTC
CASSLLAGGLYEQFF
>-|TRBV14|TRBJ1-5|-
TGTGCCAGCAGCCAAGTGCGGGGGGGCTCATGGCTAACTCGCAATCAGCCCCAGCATTTT
CASSQVRGGSWLTRNQPQHF
>-|TRBV3-1/TRBV3-2|TRBJ2-5|-
TGTGCCAGCAGACCTGGGGGGACCGGGGAGACCCAGTACTTC
CASRPGGTGETQYF
>TRBD1|TRBV13|TRBJ2-5|-
TGTGCCAGCAGCTTAACGCAGGGGGTAGGGGAGACCCAGTACTTC
CASSLTQGVGETQYF
>-|TRBV20-1|TRBJ2-7|-
TGCAGTGCTAGTGGGCTAGCGAGTGGGTACGAGCAGTACTTC
CSASGLASGYEQYF
>-|TRBV4-1|TRBJ2-6|-
TGCGCCAGCAGCCAAGAATCCCGGGGTCTCTCTGGGGCCAACGTCCTGACTTTC
CASSQESRGLSGANVLTF
>-|TRBV7-9|TRBJ1-1|-
TGTGCCAGCAGACCTCCCGGGGGAACTGAAGCTTTCTTT
CASRPPGGTEAFF
>-|TRBV5-1|TRBJ1-5|-
TGCGCCAAATTAGGGAAGGGGCCGGGCAATCAGCCCCAGCATTTT
CAKLGKGPGNQPQHF
>-|TRBV24-1|TRBJ2-3|-
TGTGCCACCAGTGAATTAGCGGCAAACACAGATACGCAGTATTTT
CATSELAANTDTQYF
>-|TRBV14|TRBJ2-1|-
TGTGCCAGCAGCCAAGCTGGGGACGCCTACAATGAGCAGTTCTTC
CASSQAGDAYNEQFF
>TRBD1|TRBV15|TRBJ2-5|-
TGTGCCACCAGGGGGGGACAGGGGCGAGAGACCCAGTACTTC
CATRGGQGRETQYF
>TRBD2|TRBV30|TRBJ2-1|-
TGTGCCTGGATCTCCAGCGGGATCTATGAGCAGTTCTTC
CAWISSGIYEQFF
>-|TRBV19|TRBJ2-5|-
TGTGCCAGTAGTAGAGGAGGGAAGGGACGAGAGACCCAGTACTTC
CASSRGGKGRETQYF
>-|TRBV9|TRBJ2-2|-
TGTGCCAGCAGCTCAATGGCTGGGATCAACACCGGGGAGCTGTTTTTT
CASSSMAGINTGELFF
>-|TRBV24-1|TRBJ1-5|-
TGTGCCACCAGTGATTGGGGTGGCAATCAGCCCCAGCATTTT
CATSDWGGNQPQHF
>-|TRBV4-1|TRBJ2-1|once
TGCGCCAGCAGCCAAGAAGGCCTAACTTACAATGAGCAGTTCTTC
CASSQEGLTYNEQFF
>-|TRBV5-5|TRBJ2-7|-
TGTGCCAGCAGCTTGGTAGAGGGTGTCTACGAGCAGTACTTC
CASSLVEGVYEQYF
>TRBD1|TRBV5-1|TRBJ2-1|-
TGCGCCAGCAGCCTACCACAGGGGGCGGATGAGCAGTTCTTC
CASSLPQGADEQFF
>-|TRBV28|TRBJ2-7|-
TGTGCCAGCAGTTTAAAGGCCGGATACTACGAGCAGTACTTC
CASSLKAGYYEQYF
>-|TRBV3-1/TRBV3-2|TRBJ2-1|once
TGTGCCAGCAGCCGCGGGGATGAGCAGTTCTTC
CASSRGDEQFF
>-|TRBV12-5|TRBJ1-1|-
TGTGCTAGTGGTTTCGCTGGGGGTATGAACACTGAAGCTTTCTTT
CASGFAGGMNTEAFF
>-|TRBV7-2|TRBJ2-2|-
TGTGCCAGCAGCTTAGGCCGCTCGGGTCTGGCCGGGGAGCTGTTTTTT
CASSLGRSGLAGELFF
>-|TRBV24-1|TRBJ1-4|-
TGTGCCACCAGTGAAGACAGTCTGAATGAAAAACTGTTTTTT
CATSEDSLNEKLFF
>-|TRBV12-3/TRBV12-4|TRBJ2-1|once
TGTGCCAGCAGTTTAGGGCGTGAGCAGTTCTTC
CASSLGREQFF
>-|TRBV11-3|TRBJ2-4|-
TGTGCCAGCAGCTTTTTCGGGGGGCCCCCCAAAAACATTCAGTACTTC
CASSFFGGPPKNIQYF
>-|TRBV19|TRBJ1-2|-
TGTGCCAGTAGTAATATCGGAGGCGGCTACACCTTC
CASSNIGGGYTF
>TRBD2|TRBV5-1|TRBJ2-1|-
TGCGCCAGCTCCAACACCGGGACTAGTTTAAATGAGCAGTTCTTC
CASSNTGTSLNEQFF